This T cell receptor (beta chain) was profiled in a study of T cells in Graves' hyperthyroidism and ophthalmopathy. Amplified regions were TCR beta CDR3 sequences from RNA transcripts. When the TCR CDR3 underwent first-round RT-PCR, the HTBI primer set was used. TCRdb re-derived calls from the multiplex PCR reads in MiXCR, one entry per CDR3 protein. The sample includes a few hundred thousand distinct CDR3 sequences, about 15% seen only once; the top ten take approximately 7.4%. Trimming removed 0 bases from V and 7 bases from J, with 7 bases in between. The CDR3 has 13 amino acids. Germline V lookup: CDR1 LNHDA, CDR2 SQIVND (reference sequence). Absence of ophthalmopathy progression within 18 months defined stable Graves' hyperthyroidism.

This receptor was obtained from a woman aged 25 to 39 with Graves' hyperthyroidism. The material sequenced was blood. The chain employs TRBV19 and TRBJ2-1, with D uncertain. The CDR3 DNA reads as TGTGCCAGTAGTATAGATAGAGTAAATGAGCAGTTCTTC. Protein sequence: CASSIDRVNEQFF. Full variable domain (outside the CDR3, taken from reference TRBV19 and TRBJ2-1): DGGITQSPKYLFRKEGQNVTLSCEQNLNHDAMYWYRQDPGQGLRLIYYSQIVNDFQKGDIAEGYSVSREKKESFPLTVTSAQKNPTAFYLCASSIDRVNEQFFGPGTRLTVL.